These 5 T cell receptor beta chains share one sample of origin, sequenced in a study of T cell changes during pregnancy in multiple sclerosis. TCRdb's table, derived via immunoSEQ multiplex PCR, lists solely in-frame clones and lacks some. The sample has approximately 41,000 clones, roughly 93% seen once. The source was CD8+ T cells from peripheral blood mononuclear cells, collected in the third trimester of pregnancy. The receptor source for this set is a female donor with multiple sclerosis, enrolled in a pregnancy study.

The table lists this clone with a count of one. V is TRBV6-5 and J is TRBJ2-1; TRBD2 matches at 9 bases. The germline gives CDR1 MNHEY, CDR2 SVGAGI. The trim removed 8 bases at V and 6 bases at J, leaving 5 bases unmatched. The CDR3 runs to 13 residues. This chain's CDR3 is CASGIAGANEQFF. CDR3 sequence (DNA): TGTGCCAGCGGGATAGCGGGAGCCAATGAGCAGTTCTTC.

The V gene is TRBV5-4, the J gene TRBJ2-7, with TRBD1 as a possible D gene (6 bases). Germline CDR1 and CDR2: SGHNT and YYREEE (reference sequence). The V gene lost 4 bases and the J gene lost 3 bases, with 14 bases spanning the gap. The length of the CDR3 is 14 residues. CDR3 nucleotide sequence: TGTGCCAGCAGCCAATTCGGGACATTCTACGAGCAGTACTTC. Its protein product is CASSQFGTFYEQYF.

The chain recombines TRBV13 with TRBJ1-3; weak D call: TRBD1 (6 bases). This CDR3 has 14 residues. Germline V gene lookup returns CDR1 PRHDT and CDR2 FYEKMQ (reference sequence). The V end lost 6 bases, the J end lost 0 bases, and 9 bases lay between the germline ends. DNA of the CDR3: TGTGCCAGCAGAAGGACAGCCTCTGGAAACACCATATATTTT. It yields the protein CASRRTASGNTIYF. Filled out from reference TRBV13 and TRBJ1-3, the complete variable domain reads AAGVIQSPRHLIKEKRETATLKCYPIPRHDTVYWYQQGPGQDPQFLISFYEKMQSDKGSIPDRFSAQQFSDYHSELNMSSLELGDSALYFCASRRTASGNTIYFGEGSWLTVV.

This chain connects TRBV11-2 to TRBJ2-7; the match to TRBD2 covers 10 bases. The germline gives CDR1 SGHAT, CDR2 FQNNGV. V shed 2 bases and J 3 bases; nucleotides not matched to a gene: 1. This CDR3 contains 14 residues. The CDR3 DNA is TGTGCCAGCAGCTTAAGACTAGCGGGCTACGAGCAGTACTTC. Translating gives CASSLRLAGYEQYF.

V gene TRBV19 combines with J gene TRBJ1-5; D gene ambiguous. The length of the CDR3 is 13 residues. V shed 7 bases and J shed 4 bases, with 11 bases lying between them. Germline V gene data show CDR1 as LNHDA and CDR2 as SQIVND (reference sequence). The chain's CDR3 is CASTPQANQPQHF. CDR3 coding DNA: TGTGCCAGTACCCCCCAGGCTAATCAGCCCCAGCATTTT.